The source of this T cell receptor (beta chain) is a study of response to subunit inactivated influenza vaccine. The V end was cut by 3 bases, the J end by 0 bases, with 14 bases between. The CDR3 length is 17 residues. Study-wide results and caveats: Each seasonal influenza vaccination recruits few new T cells, the authors suggested.

A single record per CDR3 protein comes from TCRdb applying MiXCR to the RT-PCR reads. The data contain 800,000 or so distinct CDR3 sequences, 21% of them singletons. In the case of this clonotype: Antigen unknown.

Here the sequenced sample was PBMCs from blood, taken roughly 5 days after vaccination. The rearrangement links TRBV12-3 or TRBV12-4 to TRBJ1-4; D uncertain. This TCR was recovered from a man in his fifties who received an inactivated influenza vaccine. The CDR3 nucleotides are TGTGCCAGCAGTTTTTATTATCAGCGTCCAACTAATGAAAAACTGTTTTTT. It is translated as CASSFYYQRPTNEKLFF.